A selection of T cell receptor beta chains follows, all from one sample in a study of T cells in Graves' hyperthyroidism and ophthalmopathy. TCRdb re-derived calls from the multiplex PCR reads in MiXCR, one entry per CDR3 protein. The sample carries roughly 99,000 distinct CDR3 sequences, 16% recorded once. What was sequenced was blood. The receptors shown here come from a woman in her fifties or sixties with Graves' hyperthyroidism. Each CDR3 is given with its conserved first and last residue.

V	J	CDR3
TRBV2	TRBJ2-1	CASSGGQGKNEQFF
TRBV28	TRBJ1-1	CASSRGLDAFF
TRBV30	TRBJ1-1	CAWSAQLTEAFF
TRBV28	TRBJ1-2	CASSFQGNYGYTF
TRBV20-1	TRBJ2-7	CSASETSGISYEQYF
TRBV7-6	TRBJ2-5	CASSFTSGSETQYF
TRBV20-1	TRBJ1-2	CSARDQPRSNYGYTF
TRBV2	TRBJ1-1	CASSESNLQDTEAFF
TRBV18	TRBJ2-5	CASSGRTGGPETQYF
TRBV28	TRBJ2-7	CASSRWDIRTSSAYEQYF
TRBV5-5	TRBJ1-2	CASSLAGNYGYTF
TRBV2	TRBJ2-1	CASSEGEAGGGREQFF
TRBV12-3/TRBV12-4	TRBJ1-5	CASNLGQISNQPQHF
TRBV3-1	TRBJ1-2	CASSQEFRGREGGYTF
TRBV3-1	TRBJ1-5	CASSQTGSQPQHF
TRBV7-6	TRBJ1-2	CASSSGTGFRGYTF
TRBV11-2	TRBJ1-3	CASSLLTSGGRSGNTIYF
TRBV11-2	TRBJ2-6	CASSLVRGAGASVLTF
TRBV5-5	TRBJ2-1	CASSLNLLLYNEQFF
TRBV3-1	TRBJ1-2	CASSRGDRFGYGYTF
TRBV20-1	TRBJ2-1	CSAPKGRDTYNEQFF
TRBV11-2	TRBJ2-1	CASSSGLNNEQFF
TRBV4-1	TRBJ2-3	CASSHGLAGTDTQYF